These 9 T cell receptor beta chains were all obtained from the same sample, sequenced in a study of beta chain features in type 1 diabetes. Sequencing targeted expressed TCRB transcripts, as all isolated RNA had been reverse transcribed. TCRdb keeps only in-frame clones here, not all; method: immunoSEQ multiplex PCR. The sample shows around 290,000 clones, about 8% of them seen only once. Sequencing was carried out using central memory CD4+ T cells from blood. The origin of the receptors is a woman between 18 and 30 years old in good health.

This clone was seen more than once but under ten times. The chain combines TRBV7-2 with TRBJ2-4, with 7 bases that match TRBD1. This CDR3 region has 13 residues. Germline CDR1 and CDR2: SGHTA and FQGNSA. V was clipped by 4 bases and J by 3 bases; unmatched bases: 0. CDR3 nucleotide sequence: TGTGCCAGCAGCTGGACAGGCAAAAACATTCAGTACTTC. Protein sequence: CASSWTGKNIQYF.

V and J are TRBV5-1 and TRBJ1-6; the D is unclear. CDR1 SGHRS and CDR2 YFSETQ come from the germline V gene. The CDR3 runs 17 residues. V was trimmed by 0 bases and J by 0 bases, leaving 10 bases between them. The CDR3 DNA follows: TGCGCCAGCAGCTTGGAGGAAGTAGGCTCCTATAATTCACCCCTCCACTTT. As protein: CASSLEEVGSYNSPLHF. Combining the CDR3 with reference TRBV5-1 and TRBJ1-6 gives the whole variable domain KAGVTQTPRYLIKTRGQQVTLSCSPISGHRSVSWYQQTPGQGLQFLFEYFSETQRNKGNFPGRFSGRQFSNSRSEMNVSTLELGDSALYLCASSLEEVGSYNSPLHFGNGTRLTVT.

This chain joins TRBV7-9 and TRBJ1-6; TRBD1 matches 7 bases. This CDR3 region has 15 residues. Germline V gene lookup returns CDR1 SEHNR and CDR2 FQNEAQ (reference sequence). J lost 10 bases, V lost 5 bases, and 11 bases had no gene match. CDR3 sequence reads: CASSRMREGGSPLHF. The CDR3, as DNA: TGTGCCAGCAGCCGAATGCGTGAAGGGGGCTCACCCCTCCACTTT.

V gene TRBV7-2 combines with J gene TRBJ2-3; 11 bases are shared with TRBD2. The J segment lost 6 bases and the V segment lost 6 bases, leaving 14 bases of the junction unmatched. The CDR3 runs to 17 residues. CDR1 is SGHTA, CDR2 FQGNSA, per germline. Written as DNA, the CDR3 is TGTGCCAGCAGTCTACGTCTAGCGGGAGGTGGGAGGGATACGCAGTATTTT. Its protein product is CASSLRLAGGGRDTQYF. The variable domain in full, with the rest retrieved from reference TRBV7-2 and TRBJ2-3, is GAGVSQSPSNKVTEKGKDVELRCDPISGHTALYWYRQSLGQGLEFLIYFQGNSAPDKSGLPSDRFSAERTGGSVSTLTIQRTQQEDSAVYLCASSLRLAGGGRDTQYFGPGTRLTVL.

The chain recombines TRBV5-5 with TRBJ1-2; the D is unclear. There are 12 residues in the CDR3. CDR1 and CDR2 (germline): SGHKS, YYEKEE (reference sequence). Trimming stripped 4 bases from V and 8 bases from J, with 12 bases between. The CDR3, as DNA: TGTGCCAGCAGCCTACCAGGACGAGGCTACACCTTC. It codes for CASSLPGRGYTF.

This chain links TRBV4-3 with TRBJ2-1; D is undetermined. The V end lost 0 bases, the J end lost 12 bases, and 15 bases lay between the germline ends. The CDR3 length is 14 residues. Germline lookup yields CDR1 LGHNA and CDR2 YSLEER. CDR3 sequence: CASSQDGIPAGQFF. The CDR3 bases are TGCGCCAGCAGCCAAGACGGTATTCCAGCAGGGCAGTTCTTC.

A few counts support this clone. The chain couples TRBV7-9 to TRBJ1-4; D not resolved. The CDR3 extends over 15 amino acids. The germline V gene encodes CDR1 SEHNR and CDR2 FQNEAQ (reference sequence). With 5 bases removed from V and 5 bases from J, the gap between germline ends came to 15 bases. CDR3 DNA sequence: TGTGCCAGCAGCCCCCTCGCGGGATCAAATGAAAAACTGTTTTTT. Its translation: CASSPLAGSNEKLFF.

The V gene is TRBV6-6, the J gene TRBJ1-2; D is unclear. Germline V gene sequence: CDR1 MNHNY, CDR2 SVGAGI (reference sequence). CDR3 length: 12 amino acids. V gave up 6 bases and J gave up 2 bases, with 7 bases separating them. CDR3 loop: CASSTVNYGYTF. The DNA of the CDR3 is TGTGCCAGCAGCACAGTGAACTATGGCTACACCTTC.

The J gene is TRBJ2-3, the V gene TRBV6-6, with D uncertain. CDR1 is MNHNY, CDR2 SVGAGI, per germline (reference sequence). V dropped 2 bases and J dropped 2 bases, with 11 bases sitting between them. This CDR3 has 15 amino acids. The CDR3 loop reads CASSYGPDSTDTQYF. The CDR3, as DNA: TGTGCCAGCAGTTACGGTCCAGACTCCACAGATACGCAGTATTTT.